A single sample gave rise to the 17 T cell receptor beta chains below, sequenced in a study of blood T cell repertoires in COVID-19. Using immunoSEQ multiplex PCR, the repertoire was profiled, and TCRdb retains in-frame clones only, with some absent. The table shows about 130,000 clones, with approximately 77% occurring only once. Sequenced material: peripheral blood. The receptors come from a man aged 80 or over with acute or convalescent COVID-19.

This clone showed up just once. The chain links TRBV7-2 to TRBJ1-5, with a weak D call TRBD1 (6 bases). The germline V gene has CDR1 SGHTA and CDR2 FQGNSA. The germline V and J ends were trimmed by 1 base and 6 bases, with 16 bases remaining between them. This CDR3 is built from 16 residues. The CDR3 here is CASSLDGGAGGQPQHF. The CDR3 DNA reads TGTGCCAGCAGCTTAGATGGGGGGGCTGGGGGTCAGCCCCAGCATTTT.

This clone was counted only a few times. The rearrangement joins TRBV15 to TRBJ1-1; no definite D call. CDR3 length: 14 residues. Germline CDR1 reads LNHNV; CDR2 reads YYDKDF (reference sequence). V gave up 0 bases and J gave up 11 bases, with 16 bases separating them. The CDR3 DNA is TGTGCCACCAGCAGAGATCGGAACCCTAGGATGGCTTTCTTT. It translates to CATSRDRNPRMAFF.

The chain joins TRBV6-6 to TRBJ1-5; TRBD1 matches 9 bases. Germline V lookup: CDR1 MNHNY, CDR2 SVGAGI (reference sequence). Germline trimming cut 7 bases from V and 5 bases from J; bases unmatched to any gene: 6. The CDR3 totals 14 residues. The CDR3 DNA is TGTGCCAGCACCCGAAGGACAGGGGATCAGCCCCAGCATTTT. It codes for CASTRRTGDQPQHF.

V is TRBV5-1 and J is TRBJ2-1, with unresolved D. The CDR3 totals 11 residues. Between the trimmed V and J ends, which lost 0 bases and 14 bases, there was a span of 9 bases. Germline-derived CDR1 and CDR2 are SGHRS and YFSETQ. The CDR3 sequence: CASSLGESKFF. As DNA, the CDR3 is TGCGCCAGCAGCTTGGGAGAAAGCAAGTTCTTC.

The CDR3 sequence is CASSVTPRGAGAGELFF. CDR3 nucleotide sequence: TGTGCCAGCAGCGTAACCCCTCGCGGGGCTGGAGCCGGGGAGCTGTTTTTT. The rearrangement links TRBV7-2 to TRBJ2-2, with TRBD2 as a possible D gene (6 bases). The CDR3 extends over 17 amino acids. With 5 bases removed from V and 6 bases from J, the gap between germline ends came to 22 bases. Germline assignment: CDR1 SGHTA and CDR2 FQGNSA. Full variable domain (outside the CDR3, taken from reference TRBV7-2 and TRBJ2-2): GAGVSQSPSNKVTEKGKDVELRCDPISGHTALYWYRQSLGQGLEFLIYFQGNSAPDKSGLPSDRFSAERTGGSVSTLTIQRTQQEDSAVYLCASSVTPRGAGAGELFFGEGSRLTVL.

V gene TRBV19 combines with J gene TRBJ1-6; maybe TRBD1 (6 bases). CDR1 is LNHDA and CDR2 is SQIVND in the germline V gene (reference sequence). The CDR3 is made up of 14 amino acids. The V end lost 10 bases, the J end lost 9 bases, and 19 bases lay between the germline ends. The CDR3 sequence is CATSPGTGTSPLHF. CDR3 sequence (DNA): TGTGCCACCTCACCCGGAACAGGGACTTCACCCCTCCACTTT.

The gene calls are TRBV2 and TRBJ2-7, with D uncertain. The germline V and J ends were trimmed by 2 bases and 4 bases, with 3 bases remaining between them. Germline values: CDR1 SNHLY, CDR2 FYNNEI. The CDR3 runs 11 residues. CDR3 sequence reads: CASSELYEQYF. CDR3 nucleotide sequence: TGTGCCAGCAGTGAACTTTACGAGCAGTACTTC. Filled out from reference TRBV2 and TRBJ2-7, the complete variable domain reads EPEVTQTPSHQVTQMGQEVILRCVPISNHLYFYWYRQILGQKVEFLVSFYNNEISEKSEIFDDQFSVERPDGSNFTLKIRSTKLEDSAMYFCASSELYEQYFGPGTRLTVT.

The chain has TRBV7-8 and TRBJ2-2; 9 bases are shared with TRBD2. The junction had 9 bases not matched to a gene; V was cut back by 4 bases and J by 6 bases. The CDR3 runs 16 residues. CDR1 SGHVS and CDR2 FQNEAQ come from the germline V gene. The CDR3 nucleotides read TGTGCCAGCAGCTCCGCGGGGGGGCAGACCTCCGGGGAGCTGTTTTTT. Its protein product is CASSSAGGQTSGELFF.

J is TRBJ2-7 and V is TRBV2; D is unresolved. Germline V CDR1 and CDR2: SNHLY, FYNNEI. The CDR3 is made up of 14 amino acids. V was cut by 7 bases and J by 2 bases, with 15 bases left in between. CDR3 sequence reads: CASMKELTTYEQYF. For the CDR3, the DNA is TGTGCCAGCATGAAAGAACTCACCACCTACGAGCAGTACTTC. The variable domain in full, completed from reference TRBV2 and TRBJ2-7, reads EPEVTQTPSHQVTQMGQEVILRCVPISNHLYFYWYRQILGQKVEFLVSFYNNEISEKSEIFDDQFSVERPDGSNFTLKIRSTKLEDSAMYFCASMKELTTYEQYFGPGTRLTVT.

The table lists this clone with a count of one. The genes are TRBV9 and TRBJ2-5; D is ambiguous. Looked up from germline, CDR1 is SGDLS and CDR2 is YYNGEE. V lost 2 bases, J lost 2 bases, and 7 bases lay in between. The CDR3 has 13 residues. CDR3 protein: CASSVEIQETQYF. CDR3 coding DNA: TGTGCCAGCAGCGTGGAGATACAAGAGACCCAGTACTTC. Variable domain in full (rest from reference TRBV9 and TRBJ2-5): DSGVTQTPKHLITATGQRVTLRCSPRSGDLSVYWYQQSLDQGLQFLIQYYNGEERAKGNILERFSAQQFPDLHSELNLSSLELGDSALYFCASSVEIQETQYFGPGTRLLVL.

The CDR3 loop reads CASSVVDLLPNTGGATGELFF. The DNA of the CDR3 is TGTGCCAGCAGCGTAGTTGATCTTTTGCCGAATACAGGGGGCGCCACCGGGGAGCTGTTTTTT. J is TRBJ2-2 and V is TRBV9; 9 nucleotides align to TRBD1. CDR1 and CDR2 from the germline V gene are SGDLS and YYNGEE. The CDR3 extends over 21 amino acids. V shed 0 bases and J 4 bases; nucleotides not matched to a gene: 19. The whole variable domain, filled in from reference TRBV9 and TRBJ2-2, reads DSGVTQTPKHLITATGQRVTLRCSPRSGDLSVYWYQQSLDQGLQFLIQYYNGEERAKGNILERFSAQQFPDLHSELNLSSLELGDSALYFCASSVVDLLPNTGGATGELFFGEGSRLTVL.

The chain has TRBV11-2 and TRBJ1-2; the match to TRBD1 covers 8 bases. The CDR3 is made up of 14 amino acids. Germline V CDR1 and CDR2: SGHAT, FQNNGV. V trimming: 6 bases; J trimming: 2 bases; junction bases outside the gene matches: 5. The CDR3 DNA reads TGTGCCAGCAGTCAGACAGGGGCCAACTATGGCTACACCTTC. Translating it yields CASSQTGANYGYTF.

The chain is built from TRBV29-1 and TRBJ2-3; possible D gene TRBD2, 6 bases. Per germline, CDR1 SQVTM and CDR2 ANQGSEA. Trimming stripped 7 bases from V and 1 base from J, with 18 bases between. The CDR3 sequence is 15 residues long. DNA of the CDR3: TGCAGCGCCTCGGCTGGGGGGTGGCGCACAGATACGCAGTATTTT. It codes for CSASAGGWRTDTQYF.

The V call is TRBV19, the J call TRBJ1-1; possible D gene TRBD1, 6 bases. This CDR3 has 13 residues. CDR1 and CDR2 from the germline V gene are LNHDA and SQIVND (reference sequence). Between the trimmed V and J ends, which lost 5 bases and 4 bases, there was a span of 11 bases. This CDR3 is CASSFGQSTEAFF. CDR3 sequence (DNA): TGTGCCAGTAGTTTTGGACAGTCCACTGAAGCTTTCTTT.

V usage is TRBV4-1 and J usage is TRBJ2-3, with D possibly TRBD1 on 5 matching bases. This CDR3 has 18 residues. Deletions cut 4 bases from V and 4 bases from J, with 24 bases between. Germline V CDR1 and CDR2: MGHRA, YSYEKL. CDR3 nucleotide sequence: TGCGCCAGCAGCCGAAATCAGGGTGGGTTGGGTATAGCAGATACGCAGTATTTT. Protein: CASSRNQGGLGIADTQYF.

DNA of the CDR3: TGTGCCAGCGGGGGACAGGCGAACACTGAAGCTTTCTTT. It codes for CASGGQANTEAFF. The chain links TRBV7-9 to TRBJ1-1; 8 positions match TRBD1. J gave up 1 base and V 8 bases, and 3 bases lay outside the gene matches. Germline lookup yields CDR1 SEHNR and CDR2 FQNEAQ (reference sequence). This CDR3 has 13 amino acids. The full variable domain, rest sourced from reference TRBV7-9 and TRBJ1-1, is DTGVSQNPRHKITKRGQNVTFRCDPISEHNRLYWYRQTLGQGPEFLTYFQNEAQLEKSRLLSDRFSAERPKGSFSTLEIQRTEQGDSAMYLCASGGQANTEAFFGQGTRLTVV.

The chain combines TRBV6-6 with TRBJ2-5, with D unclear. There are 12 residues in the CDR3. CDR1 MNHNY and CDR2 SVGAGI come from the germline V gene (reference sequence). V lost 5 bases to trimming and J lost 4 bases, with 8 bases between them. The CDR3 reads CASSTARETQYF. For the CDR3, the DNA is TGTGCCAGCAGTACCGCGAGAGAGACCCAGTACTTC.